Each of the 30 T cell receptor beta chains below was sequenced from the same sample in a study of cytomegalovirus exposure and HLA in healthy donors. The PCR made use of 60 Vbeta and 13 Jbeta primers. This table comes from immunoSEQ multiplex PCR, and its TCRdb copy is limited to in-frame clones, with some not included. Altogether about 210,000 clones are present, around 79% being singletons, with the ten largest covering 1.8%. Sequenced sample: PBMCs. The receptors originated from a male donor in good health and CMV-seronegative.

The chain joins TRBV7-9 to TRBJ2-7, with 7 bases lining up with TRBD1. In germline, CDR1 is SEHNR, CDR2 FQNEAQ (reference sequence). After removal of 4 bases from V and 1 base from J, the junction contained 1 base not matched to a gene. This CDR3 spans 13 amino acids. CDR3 region: CASSSGQSYEQYF. CDR3 nucleotide sequence: TGTGCCAGCAGCTCGGGACAGTCCTACGAGCAGTACTTC.

The chain combines TRBV18 with TRBJ2-7, with a tentative D call TRBD1 (6 bases). Trimming removed 4 bases from V and 2 bases from J, with 12 bases in between. The CDR3 is 14 amino acids. Germline V gene lookup returns CDR1 KGHSH and CDR2 LQKENI. CDR3 loop: CASSLLQGPYEQYF. CDR3 sequence (DNA): TGTGCCAGCTCACTCTTACAGGGACCCTACGAGCAGTACTTC. The variable domain in full, completed from reference TRBV18 and TRBJ2-7, reads NAGVMQNPRHLVRRRGQEARLRCSPMKGHSHVYWYRQLPEEGLKFMVYLQKENIIDESGMPKERFSAEFPKEGPSILRIQQVVRGDSAAYFCASSLLQGPYEQYFGPGTRLTVT.

The chain has TRBV9 and TRBJ2-1; D may be TRBD1 (5 bases). This CDR3 contains 16 residues. V lost 0 bases to trimming and J lost 5 bases, with 15 bases between them. The germline gives CDR1 SGDLS, CDR2 YYNGEE. CDR3 sequence reads: CASSVEPRQTNNEQFF. In DNA, the CDR3 is TGTGCCAGCAGCGTAGAACCCCGACAGACAAACAATGAGCAGTTCTTC.

This sequence joins TRBV2 and TRBJ2-7; TRBD1 matches at 8 bases. This CDR3 contains 15 residues. With V trimmed by 5 bases and J by 1 base, 7 bases remained unmatched. Germline lookup yields CDR1 SNHLY and CDR2 FYNNEI. The chain's CDR3 is CASSMDRVKSYEQYF. The DNA of the CDR3 is TGTGCCAGCAGTATGGACAGGGTAAAGTCCTACGAGCAGTACTTC.

Here the CDR3 DNA reads TGTGCCAGCTCCGCGCGGCTGGGTTCCCCTGGAAACACCATATATTTT. Its translation: CASSARLGSPGNTIYF. The chain uses TRBV18 and TRBJ1-3; D is undetermined. V was clipped by 6 bases and J by 2 bases, with 17 bases between them. Germline-derived CDR1 and CDR2 are KGHSH and LQKENI. This CDR3 is 16 amino acids long.

V usage is TRBV29-1 and J usage is TRBJ1-2, with no clear D. This CDR3 is 14 amino acids long. V was cut by 1 base and J by 6 bases, with 15 bases left in between. CDR1 is SQVTM and CDR2 is ANQGSEA in the germline V gene. The CDR3 DNA sequence: TGCAGCGTTGAAGGCCTGGGTACTATGGATGGCTACACCTTC. Translation: CSVEGLGTMDGYTF.

J is TRBJ2-1 and V is TRBV6-5; TRBD1 is a possible D gene (6 bases). Germline values: CDR1 MNHEY, CDR2 SVGAGI. V lost 3 bases, J lost 8 bases, and 11 bases lay in between. CDR3 length equals 13 residues. The CDR3 bases are TGTGCCAGCAGTTATTTCAGGGGAGATGAGCAGTTCTTC. This codes for CASSYFRGDEQFF.

V gene TRBV14 combines with J gene TRBJ2-7, with 8 positions matching TRBD2. The CDR3 runs to 13 residues. J lost 7 bases, V lost 4 bases, and 6 bases had no gene match. CDR1 SGHDN and CDR2 FVKESK come from the germline V gene. The CDR3 DNA reads as TGTGCCAGCAGCCTCGGGACTAGAGGTGAGCAGTACTTC. Amino acids: CASSLGTRGEQYF. The full variable domain, in which reference TRBV14 and TRBJ2-7 provide the parts outside the CDR3, is EAGVTQFPSHSVIEKGQTVTLRCDPISGHDNLYWYRRVMGKEIKFLLHFVKESKQDESGMPNNRFLAERTGGTYSTLKVQPAELEDSGVYFCASSLGTRGEQYFGPGTRLTVT.

The rearrangement joins TRBV27 to TRBJ1-1, with 7 bases matching TRBD1. CDR3 length: 15 residues. V shed 3 bases, J shed 3 bases, and the junction held 7 bases outside the gene matches. Germline-derived CDR1 and CDR2 are MNHEY and SMNVEV (reference sequence). CDR3 sequence reads: CASSLISGTDTEAFF. For the CDR3, the DNA is TGTGCCAGCAGTTTGATTTCCGGGACAGACACTGAAGCTTTCTTT.

This clone was observed a few times. The chain links TRBV7-9 to TRBJ1-1; 8 positions agree with TRBD1. Germline CDR1 SEHNR, CDR2 FQNEAQ (reference sequence). The V gene end was trimmed by 1 base and the J gene end by 5 bases; junction bases not matched to a gene: 6. This CDR3 contains 15 residues. The CDR3 DNA reads as TGTGCCAGCAGCTTAGGCTCAGGGGGCTGGACTGAAGCTTTCTTT. This gives the protein CASSLGSGGWTEAFF.

This clone was seen more than once but under ten times. This chain joins TRBV30 and TRBJ1-5; D unclear. V dropped 2 bases and J dropped 5 bases, with 16 bases sitting between them. Germline CDR1 and CDR2: GTSNPN and SVGIG (reference sequence). This CDR3 is 15 amino acids long. The DNA for the CDR3 is TGTGCCTGGAGTACCCCCAAGAGGGTCCATCAGCCCCAGCATTTT. It yields the protein CAWSTPKRVHQPQHF.

The gene calls are TRBV18 and TRBJ1-2; D is ambiguous. The CDR3 is made up of 14 amino acids. Germline CDR1 reads KGHSH; CDR2 reads LQKENI. Trimming shortened V by 3 bases and J by 8 bases, and 16 bases separated the two germline ends. The CDR3 DNA sequence: TGTGCCAGCTCACCCGATTTACGCGGTTCCGGCTACACCTTC. Translating it yields CASSPDLRGSGYTF.

V and J are TRBV5-1 and TRBJ2-6; D uncertain. CDR3 length: 14 amino acids. V dropped 1 base and J dropped 4 bases, with 6 bases sitting between them. The germline V gene encodes CDR1 SGHRS and CDR2 YFSETQ. CDR3 sequence reads: CASSLMTGANVLTF. The CDR3 region has the DNA TGCGCCAGCAGCTTGATGACAGGGGCCAACGTCCTGACTTTC.

V gene TRBV5-1 combines with J gene TRBJ1-2; D is unclear. The V end was cut by 4 bases, the J end by 5 bases, with 15 bases between. The CDR3 has 14 amino acids. Germline-derived CDR1 and CDR2 are SGHRS and YFSETQ. The CDR3 nucleotides are TGCGCCAGCAGCCCGGTGGAGGGTACTTATGGCTACACCTTC. This gives the protein CASSPVEGTYGYTF.

This chain links TRBV28 with TRBJ2-7; possible D gene TRBD2, 6 bases. Trimming took 4 bases from V and 3 from J, leaving 22 bases between them. The CDR3 consists of 17 residues. From germline, CDR1 is MDHEN and CDR2 SYDVKM. CDR3 nucleotides: TGTGCCAGCAGTTCCTCTGGGGAGGCTGCAACGGGCTACGAGCAGTACTTC. Translation: CASSSSGEAATGYEQYF. The full variable domain, its missing parts supplied by reference TRBV28 and TRBJ2-7, is DVKVTQSSRYLVKRTGEKVFLECVQDMDHENMFWYRQDPGLGLRLIYFSYDVKMKEKGDIPEGYSVSREKKERFSLILESASTNQTSMYLCASSSSGEAATGYEQYFGPGTRLTVT.

J is TRBJ1-2 and V is TRBV5-1; 7 nucleotides agree with TRBD1. Looked up from germline, CDR1 is SGHRS and CDR2 is YFSETQ. This CDR3 is built from 13 residues. With 3 bases clipped from V and 8 bases from J, the junction kept 7 bases outside the gene matches. The CDR3, as DNA: TGCGCCAGCAGCTCAACAGGGGAACGAGGCTACACCTTC. Translation: CASSSTGERGYTF.

This chain links TRBV5-1 with TRBJ1-3; tentative D call: TRBD1 (5 bases). CDR1 and CDR2 (germline): SGHRS, YFSETQ. The ends were cut back, 2 bases at V and 0 bases at J, with 9 bases in the middle. The CDR3 contains 15 residues. The CDR3 region is CASSFDSLSGNTIYF. The CDR3 DNA reads TGCGCCAGCAGCTTTGACAGCCTCTCTGGAAACACCATATATTTT.

J is TRBJ2-1 and V is TRBV6-1; the match to TRBD2 covers 14 bases. V trimming: 10 bases; J trimming: 5 bases; junction bases outside the gene matches: 7. CDR1 and CDR2 from the germline V gene are MNHNS and SASEGT. This CDR3 region has 15 residues. CDR3 region: CATTRGLAGDNEQFF. CDR3 sequence (DNA): TGTGCCACCACGAGGGGACTAGCGGGAGACAATGAGCAGTTCTTC.

In its sample, this clone was seen a few times. The chain combines TRBV9 with TRBJ1-1; no definite D call. V was pared by 0 bases and J by 5 bases, with 5 bases between. Germline V lookup: CDR1 SGDLS, CDR2 YYNGEE. This CDR3 comprises 12 residues. In DNA, the CDR3 is TGTGCCAGCAGCGTAGGGACTACTGAAGCTTTCTTT. Translated: CASSVGTTEAFF.

The genes are TRBV5-6 and TRBJ2-7; a possible D gene is TRBD2 (5 bases). The germline V gene has CDR1 SGHDT and CDR2 YYEEEE. This CDR3 region has 14 residues. Trimming shortened V by 6 bases and J by 2 bases, and 15 bases separated the two germline ends. This chain's CDR3 is CASKHPGITYEQYF. The CDR3 DNA follows: TGTGCCAGCAAACACCCCGGGATTACCTACGAGCAGTACTTC.

This chain connects TRBV9 to TRBJ2-7, with D uncertain. The CDR3 totals 15 residues. Trimming removed 4 bases at V and 0 bases at J, with 14 bases between. Looked up from germline, CDR1 is SGDLS and CDR2 is YYNGEE. The CDR3 is CASSPNSRSSYEQYF. Here the CDR3 DNA reads TGTGCCAGCAGCCCGAATTCTCGGAGCTCCTACGAGCAGTACTTC. The whole variable domain, filled in from reference TRBV9 and TRBJ2-7, reads DSGVTQTPKHLITATGQRVTLRCSPRSGDLSVYWYQQSLDQGLQFLIQYYNGEERAKGNILERFSAQQFPDLHSELNLSSLELGDSALYFCASSPNSRSSYEQYFGPGTRLTVT.

The genes are TRBV7-9 and TRBJ2-4; D perhaps matches TRBD2 (5 bases). The length of the CDR3 is 14 residues. The V and J ends lost 2 bases and 3 bases respectively, with 8 bases between them. The germline V gene has CDR1 SEHNR and CDR2 FQNEAQ (reference sequence). The CDR3 is CASSLREGKNIQYF. The CDR3 DNA follows: TGTGCCAGCAGCTTACGGGAAGGCAAAAACATTCAGTACTTC. The full variable domain, rest sourced from reference TRBV7-9 and TRBJ2-4, is DTGVSQNPRHKITKRGQNVTFRCDPISEHNRLYWYRQTLGQGPEFLTYFQNEAQLEKSRLLSDRFSAERPKGSFSTLEIQRTEQGDSAMYLCASSLREGKNIQYFGAGTRLSVL.

V is TRBV18 and J is TRBJ1-4; 8 nucleotides agree with TRBD1. From germline, CDR1 is KGHSH and CDR2 LQKENI. The CDR3 length is 17 residues. The V and J ends lost 2 bases and 0 bases, in that order; junction bases with no gene match: 5. The CDR3 nucleotides are TGTGCCAGCTCACCAACGGACAGGGCAGCAACTAATGAAAAACTGTTTTTT. It yields the protein CASSPTDRAATNEKLFF.

The chain links TRBV7-2 to TRBJ1-6; D perhaps matches TRBD1 (6 bases). This CDR3 is built from 15 residues. V lost 2 bases and J 10 bases, leaving 15 bases between the germline ends. Germline CDR1 SGHTA, CDR2 FQGNSA. CDR3 amino acids: CASSLLGHQQSPLHF. As DNA, the CDR3 is TGTGCCAGCAGCTTATTGGGACATCAACAGTCACCCCTCCACTTT.

The CDR3 reads CASGETVAFF. The CDR3 nucleotides read TGTGCCTCCGGGGAAACGGTAGCTTTCTTT. The V call is TRBV28, the J call TRBJ1-1; D not certain. Deletions cut 11 bases from V and 10 bases from J, with 14 bases between. This CDR3 contains 10 residues. Germline assignment: CDR1 MDHEN and CDR2 SYDVKM.

The chain combines TRBV28 with TRBJ1-1; D is unresolved. The CDR3 runs to 14 residues. Trimming removed 9 bases from V and 0 bases from J, with 14 bases in between. In germline, CDR1 is MDHEN, CDR2 SYDVKM. CDR3 protein: CASKYGMMNTEAFF. The CDR3 coding sequence is TGTGCCAGTAAATACGGGATGATGAACACTGAAGCTTTCTTT. Full variable domain (rest looked up from reference TRBV28 and TRBJ1-1): DVKVTQSSRYLVKRTGEKVFLECVQDMDHENMFWYRQDPGLGLRLIYFSYDVKMKEKGDIPEGYSVSREKKERFSLILESASTNQTSMYLCASKYGMMNTEAFFGQGTRLTVV.

The chain links TRBV29-1 to TRBJ2-1; possibly TRBD2 for D (6 bases). In germline, CDR1 is SQVTM, CDR2 ANQGSEA. Trimming cost V 4 bases and J 2 bases, with 6 bases left between them. The CDR3 sequence is 12 residues long. The DNA of the CDR3 is TGCAGCGTTGGGGGGGCCTACAATGAGCAGTTCTTC. Its translation: CSVGGAYNEQFF.

CDR3 nucleotides: TGCGCCAGCAGCCAAGAGGACAGAGATACGCAGTATTTT. Amino acids: CASSQEDRDTQYF. The chain employs TRBV4-3 and TRBJ2-3; D is perhaps TRBD1 (6 bases). The CDR3 sequence is 13 residues long. V was shortened by 0 bases and J by 5 bases, with 6 bases between the two germline ends. Germline V CDR1 and CDR2: LGHNA, YSLEER.

V gene TRBV5-5 combines with J gene TRBJ1-4, with D hard to call. Trimming stripped 2 bases from V and 7 bases from J, with 12 bases between. The CDR3 extends over 14 amino acids. Per germline, CDR1 SGHKS and CDR2 YYEKEE (reference sequence). The CDR3 DNA follows: TGTGCCAGCAGCTTCGACATACCCCGTGAAAAACTGTTTTTT. This translates into CASSFDIPREKLFF.

The CDR3 DNA reads TGTGCCAGCAGCTCCAGCGGGAGCTCCTACGAGCAGTACTTC. Amino acids: CASSSSGSSYEQYF. The V call is TRBV7-8, the J call TRBJ2-7; 8 nucleotides match TRBD2. CDR1 and CDR2 from the germline V gene are SGHVS and FQNEAQ. This CDR3 spans 14 amino acids. The V and J ends lost 4 bases and 0 bases, in that order; junction bases with no gene match: 2.